This T cell receptor beta chain was captured in a study of a mutant IDH1 vaccine in newly diagnosed glioma. Study in general: Sex distribution of treated patients was approximately 60% male and around 40% female; mean age was about 40 years. Those enrolled had earlier been treated with radiotherapy, temozolomide, or both, mostly both. Study findings and constraints: Detectable vaccine-induced immune responses arose in 93.3% of patients.

In the case of this clone: Its antigen remains unknown.

Time point reported: baseline, week 1 (first vaccination visit). Documented treatment: pre-vaccination baseline after standard-of-care therapy. Donors had new IDH1-mutant astrocytomas of WHO grade 3 or 4 (ATRX-lost). After removal of 6 bases from V and 2 bases from J, the junction contained 6 bases not matched to a gene. CDR1 and CDR2 (germline): MNHEY, SMNVEV (reference sequence). The CDR3 runs 14 residues. Clones were sequenced by immunoSEQ multiplex PCR, and TCRdb holds only the in-frame ones, with some missing. The table lists about 24,000 clones, just over 90% of them singletons, with about 10% in the top ten.

This sample comprised PBMCs, obtained from a glioma patient treated with radiotherapy, temozolomide or both. The V call is TRBV27, the J call TRBJ2-7; TRBD1 matches 8 bases. This receptor was obtained from a man aged 25-45 years with glioma. CDR3 coding DNA: TGTGCCAGCAGAGCAGGGGGCTCTCCCTACGAGCAGTACTTC. The encoded protein is CASRAGGSPYEQYF.